The source of this T cell receptor beta chain is a study of shared clonotypes between healthy human individuals. General study findings and limits: The low donor count limited represented genetic and exposure-history diversity. Collection of samples was limited to blood; tissue repertoires likely differ. When naive CD4 clonotypes were compared across a few donors, about 4.9% were shared.

CDR3 length: 13 residues. Germline values: CDR1 SGHAT, CDR2 FQNNGV. Trimming took off 5 bases at V and 4 bases at J, with 9 bases between the two ends. Data came from immunoSEQ multiplex PCR; TCRdb stores just in-frame clones and leaves some out. The data show roughly 1,500,000 clones, around 98.5% seen once. The CD4+ fraction was divided into a CD45RA+ naive subset and a CD45RA-negative memory subset. Notes on this clone: The antigen is undetermined.

This chain links TRBV11-2 with TRBJ2-1; D may be TRBD2 (6 bases). Sequenced sample: naive CD4+ T cells sorted from blood. Stated subset: CD45RA+ positively selected. The receptor comes from a man under 40 in good health. CDR3 residues: CASSPGVYNEQFF. CDR3 DNA: TGTGCCAGCAGCCCGGGAGTGTACAATGAGCAGTTCTTC.